These T cell receptor beta chains were read from a single sample in a study of blood T cells in healthy people across ages. TCRdb fed the 5' RACE reads into MiXCR, producing one record per CDR3 protein. This sample has approximately 1,000,000 distinct CDR3 sequences, with roughly two fifths found just once. The specimen was blood. The receptors derive from a man aged 18 to 29 in good health. Each CDR3 is given without its conserved first and last residue.

>TRBV5-6|TRBJ2-7|12
ASTHSGARYEQY
>TRBV28|TRBJ2-3|12
ASSRGGPPDTQY
>TRBV20-1|TRBJ2-5|17
STRDGPTGTGERLETQY
>TRBV9|TRBJ1-5|12
ASSVDPQDQPQH
>TRBV2|TRBJ2-3|12
ASRTPSGAPTQY
>TRBV11-1|TRBJ2-5|13
ASSSSATVQETQY
>TRBV5-5|TRBJ2-3|13
ASSLPGLRPDTQY
>TRBV4-3|TRBJ1-2|12
ASSQDPGGWSYT
>TRBV28|TRBJ2-1|12
ASRRGGTYNEQF
>TRBV12-3/TRBV12-4|TRBJ2-3|13
ASSLPEARRDTQY
>TRBV10-3|TRBJ1-2|12
AINFGQGNYGYT
>TRBV20-1|TRBJ1-1|11
SANRGATTEAF
>TRBV20-1|TRBJ2-5|10
SARLAGRTQY
>TRBV27|TRBJ2-7|13
ASSFGVPGDFEQY